This T cell receptor beta chain comes out of a study of cytomegalovirus exposure and HLA in healthy donors. Study-wide findings and caveats: Across donors, sequencing depth was assumed by presence/absence analyses to be roughly uniform. Later analysis reportedly placed an Asian-associated ancestry cluster below the approximately 730-donor mean in N-insertions. Some public TCRs appeared in many individuals, while most sequences were rare.

The PCR used 60 Vbeta and 13 Jbeta primers. Profiling relied on immunoSEQ multiplex PCR, and the TCRdb table lists in-frame clones only, not all of them. This table lists approximately 110,000 clones. Per the germline V gene, CDR1 is SGHDT and CDR2 is YYEEEE. The trim removed 4 bases at V and 6 bases at J, leaving 9 bases unmatched. The length of the CDR3 is 15 residues. Worth noting for this clone: What it binds is not known.

The TCR sequence derives from a man aged 25-45 years in good health and CMV-seronegative. This chain joins TRBV5-6 and TRBJ1-5, with TRBD1 matching over 8 bases. The material sequenced was PBMCs. In DNA, the CDR3 is TGTGCCAGCAGCCCCCAGGGGGCGCGGAGTCAGCCCCAGCATTTT. Its protein is CASSPQGARSQPQHF.